These 22 T cell receptor beta chains share one sample of origin, sequenced in a study of OX40 agonist ivuxolimab in advanced cancers. Data came from immunoSEQ multiplex PCR; TCRdb stores just in-frame clones and leaves some out. The sample lists several thousand clones, 73% occurring once. Sample: CD4+ or CD8+ T cells sorted from blood, taken in a trial of the OX40 agonist ivuxolimab. Receptors originate from an adult with an advanced solid tumor such as melanoma, head and neck, liver or kidney cancer.

This rearrangement joins TRBV7-9 to TRBJ2-3, with no clear D. The CDR3 totals 15 residues. Germline-derived CDR1 and CDR2 are SEHNR and FQNEAQ (reference sequence). The V end lost 1 base, the J end lost 4 bases, and 12 bases lay between the germline ends. The CDR3: CASSLGVGSADTQYF. The CDR3 region has the DNA TGTGCCAGCAGCTTAGGGGTAGGATCGGCAGATACGCAGTATTTT.

V usage is TRBV5-4 and J usage is TRBJ1-4; no firm D call. The CDR3 is made up of 16 amino acids. CDR1 SGHNT and CDR2 YYREEE come from the germline V gene (reference sequence). Trimming took 2 bases from V and 0 from J, leaving 11 bases between them. The CDR3 protein is CASSLVGVTTNEKLFF. The DNA of the CDR3 is TGTGCCAGCAGCTTAGTTGGGGTCACAACTAATGAAAAACTGTTTTTT.

CDR3 in DNA: TGTGCCAGCATCAAGGGGTACGAGCAGTACTTC. It encodes CASIKGYEQYF. The V and J genes are TRBV6-1 and TRBJ2-7, with D tentatively TRBD1 (5 bases). Germline lookup yields CDR1 MNHNS and CDR2 SASEGT. The CDR3 has 11 amino acids. Trimming took off 7 bases at V and 4 bases at J, with 8 bases between the two ends.

The chain recombines TRBV30 with TRBJ2-1; tentative D call: TRBD1 (5 bases). V lost 0 bases to trimming and J lost 2 bases, with 11 bases between them. The CDR3 has 15 residues. Germline V gene lookup returns CDR1 GTSNPN and CDR2 SVGIG (reference sequence). CDR3 in amino acids: CAWSVGAGPYNEQFF. The CDR3 bases are TGTGCCTGGAGTGTAGGGGCAGGACCCTACAATGAGCAGTTCTTC.

The chain recombines TRBV27 with TRBJ2-1; D unresolved. V was pared by 8 bases and J by 5 bases, with 10 bases between. The CDR3 spans 12 residues. Germline V gives CDR1 MNHEY, CDR2 SMNVEV (reference sequence). The CDR3 coding sequence is TGTGCCAGCCATTCCAGGAACAATGAGCAGTTCTTC. Amino acids: CASHSRNNEQFF.

CDR3 amino acids: CASSLSSGYNEQFF. As DNA, the CDR3 is TGTGCCAGCAGCTTAAGTAGCGGCTACAATGAGCAGTTCTTC. V gene TRBV11-2 combines with J gene TRBJ2-1; D might be TRBD2 (6 bases). The CDR3 sequence is 14 residues long. V was clipped by 2 bases and J by 3 bases, with 8 bases between them. In germline, CDR1 is SGHAT, CDR2 FQNNGV.

The V call is TRBV4-1, the J call TRBJ1-1; D gene unclear. Deletions cut 0 bases from V and 4 bases from J, with 15 bases between. The CDR3 has 16 amino acids. In germline, CDR1 is MGHRA, CDR2 YSYEKL. The CDR3 protein is CASSQDSSGAGTEAFF. CDR3 DNA: TGCGCCAGCAGCCAAGATTCGTCGGGCGCGGGCACTGAAGCTTTCTTT.

This rearrangement joins TRBV7-6 to TRBJ2-2; the match to TRBD2 covers 8 bases. V lost 3 bases and J lost 5; bases outside the gene matches: 2. Germline V gene data show CDR1 as SGHVS and CDR2 as FNYEAQ. The CDR3 totals 14 residues. This CDR3 reads CASSFSGVTGELFF. The CDR3 DNA follows: TGTGCCAGCAGCTTTAGCGGGGTTACCGGGGAGCTGTTTTTT.

The chain has TRBV28 and TRBJ1-5; D not resolved. Germline CDR1 MDHEN, CDR2 SYDVKM. This CDR3 has 12 amino acids. The V gene lost 3 bases and the J gene lost 5 bases, with 5 bases spanning the gap. CDR3 DNA sequence: TGTGCCAGCAGTTTCGCCTATCAGCCCCAGCATTTT. Translated: CASSFAYQPQHF.

The rearrangement links TRBV6-1 to TRBJ2-7; 8 bases are shared with TRBD2. CDR1 is MNHNS and CDR2 is SASEGT in the germline V gene. The CDR3 is 14 amino acids. Trimming removed 4 bases from V and 4 bases from J; junction bases left unmatched: 6. CDR3 sequence: CASSVIGGAYEQYF. The CDR3 bases are TGTGCCAGCAGTGTGATCGGGGGGGCTTACGAGCAGTACTTC.

V is TRBV28 and J is TRBJ2-7; the D call may be TRBD1 or TRBD2 (6 bases each). Trimming cost V 0 bases and J 6 bases, with 15 bases left between them. Per germline, CDR1 MDHEN and CDR2 SYDVKM. The CDR3 loop spans 15 amino acids. The CDR3 sequence is CASSLWGGWVGEQYF. The CDR3 nucleotides read TGTGCCAGCAGTTTATGGGGGGGCTGGGTTGGCGAGCAGTACTTC.

In this sample, this clone is medium-sized. This chain joins TRBV7-3 and TRBJ2-7; unclear D gene. Trimming removed 2 bases at V and 1 base at J, with 6 bases between. The CDR3 has 13 amino acids. Germline CDR1 SGHTA, CDR2 FQGTGA. The chain's CDR3 is CASSLGDSYEQYF. The CDR3 DNA is TGTGCCAGCAGCTTAGGGGATTCCTACGAGCAGTACTTC.

The V and J genes are TRBV12-5 and TRBJ2-6; D perhaps matches TRBD1 (5 bases). V was pared by 5 bases and J by 5 bases, with 22 bases between. CDR3 length equals 18 residues. Germline loops: CDR1 LGHNT, CDR2 FRNRAP. CDR3 sequence reads: CASGLIRAGQSRANVLTF. DNA of the CDR3: TGTGCTAGTGGTCTGATTCGTGCAGGACAAAGTCGGGCCAACGTCCTGACTTTC.

The gene calls are TRBV7-2 and TRBJ2-5; D remains ambiguous. CDR1 is SGHTA and CDR2 is FQGNSA in the germline V gene. The CDR3 has 14 residues. With 5 bases removed from V and 0 bases from J, the gap between germline ends came to 10 bases. The CDR3 bases are TGTGCCAGCAGCCTAAGCCTAAACCAAGAGACCCAGTACTTC. Protein sequence: CASSLSLNQETQYF.

The CDR3 here is CASSQRGSYEQYF. The CDR3 coding sequence is TGTGCCAGCTCCCAACGGGGCTCCTACGAGCAGTACTTC. J is TRBJ2-7 and V is TRBV5-4; a possible D gene is TRBD2 (5 bases). Between the trimmed V and J ends, which lost 7 bases and 0 bases, there was a span of 11 bases. CDR3 length equals 13 residues. The germline CDR1 and CDR2 sequences are SGHNT and YYREEE (reference sequence).

In its sample, this clone ranks as medium-sized. The CDR3: CASIKYTGELFF. In nucleotides, the CDR3 is TGTGCCAGCATCAAATACACCGGGGAGCTGTTTTTT. The genes are TRBV6-5 and TRBJ2-2; D unclear. Germline CDR1 and CDR2: MNHEY and SVGAGI. Trimming cost V 7 bases and J 3 bases, with 6 bases left between them. The CDR3 covers 12 residues.

By sample fraction, this clone is medium-sized (0.01 to 0.1%). This specimen includes other DNA sequences encoding the same CDR3. This chain connects TRBV7-2 to TRBJ2-7; D is ambiguous. V was cut by 1 base and J by 3 bases, with 10 bases left in between. From germline, CDR1 is SGHTA and CDR2 FQGNSA. This CDR3 comprises 14 residues. The chain's CDR3 is CASSLGLSSYEQYF. CDR3 sequence (DNA): TGTGCCAGCAGCTTAGGACTCTCAAGCTACGAGCAGTACTTC.

This clone appeared a single time. At one end the junction does not follow the germline gene, possibly because of a read error. The chain couples TRBV27 to TRBJ1-5; the D is unclear. Germline V CDR1 and CDR2: MNHEY, SMNVEV (reference sequence). This CDR3 contains 19 residues. The CDR3 DNA is TGTGCCAGCAGTTTATCGGCGTCGCAGGCCCCCGAAACTTATCAGTCCCAGCATTTT. Encoded protein: CASSLSASQAPETYQSQHF.

Comments on this clone: A much larger clone sits a single nucleotide away, making a read error possible. The genes are TRBV7-6 and TRBJ2-5; D is possibly TRBD1 (5 bases). Trimming shortened V by 3 bases and J by 3 bases, and 17 bases separated the two germline ends. The CDR3 covers 16 residues. CDR1 and CDR2 (germline): SGHVS, FNYEAQ. As DNA, the CDR3 is TGTGCCAGCAGCTTGGGGCCAGGGCGCAGCGAAGAGACCCAGTACTTC. This codes for CASSLGPGRSEETQYF.

J is TRBJ2-7 and V is TRBV29-1; 7 bases align to TRBD1. Germline CDR1 is SQVTM and CDR2 is ANQGSEA. The CDR3 is 12 residues long. V was clipped by 7 bases and J by 2 bases; unmatched bases: 5. The CDR3 region is CSARDSTYEQYF. The CDR3 DNA sequence: TGCAGCGCCCGGGACAGTACCTACGAGCAGTACTTC.

This chain joins TRBV29-1 and TRBJ2-3; 11 nucleotides line up with TRBD2. The CDR3 runs 17 residues. Germline V gene data show CDR1 as SQVTM and CDR2 as ANQGSEA. V lost 2 bases, J lost 2 bases, and 9 bases stayed unmatched. The CDR3 DNA follows: TGCAGCGTTGAAAATCCCGGACTAGCGGGTGACACAGATACGCAGTATTTT. It yields the protein CSVENPGLAGDTDTQYF.

This chain connects TRBV4-2 to TRBJ2-5; 11 nucleotides align to TRBD2. V lost 4 bases, J lost 2 bases, and 3 bases stayed unmatched. The CDR3 consists of 15 residues. Per the germline V gene, CDR1 is LGHNA and CDR2 is YNFKEQ. CDR3 in amino acids: CASSRVAGGQETQYF. The CDR3 region has the DNA TGTGCCAGCAGCCGAGTAGCGGGGGGGCAAGAGACCCAGTACTTC.